The 5 T cell receptor beta chains reported below all come from one sample, sequenced in a study of shared clonotypes between healthy human individuals. The assay was immunoSEQ multiplex PCR, and TCRdb's table has in-frame clones only and misses some. The top ten hold approximately 0.13% of the sample, which has approximately 2.4 million clones, under 97% seen once. Sample: naive CD4+ T cells sorted from blood. The subset was: CD45RA+ positively selected. Receptor source: a man younger than 30 in good health.

The chain couples TRBV5-1 to TRBJ2-7; a weak D match, TRBD1 (6 bases). The V gene's germline CDR1 is SGHRS and CDR2 YFSETQ. Trimming removed 5 bases from V and 0 bases from J, with 18 bases in between. The CDR3 is 16 amino acids. The CDR3 region has the DNA TGCGCCAGCAGTTCTGGAAAAACAGGGAACTCCTACGAGCAGTACTTC. Encoded protein: CASSSGKTGNSYEQYF. The entire variable domain, with the rest obtained from reference TRBV5-1 and TRBJ2-7, is as follows: KAGVTQTPRYLIKTRGQQVTLSCSPISGHRSVSWYQQTPGQGLQFLFEYFSETQRNKGNFPGRFSGRQFSNSRSEMNVSTLELGDSALYLCASSSGKTGNSYEQYFGPGTRLTVT.

Worth noting for this clone: Other DNA sequences of this sample code for an identical CDR3. The CDR3 DNA is TGCGCCAGCAGCTTGGCTGGGACAGACTATGGCTACACCTTC. The encoded protein is CASSLAGTDYGYTF. This chain connects TRBV5-1 to TRBJ1-2; 7 bases match TRBD1. The CDR3 runs 14 residues. CDR1 SGHRS and CDR2 YFSETQ come from the germline V gene. With V trimmed by 0 bases and J by 3 bases, 2 bases remained unmatched.

The chain combines TRBV6-6 with TRBJ1-5; D is uncertain. The germline V gene has CDR1 MNHNY and CDR2 SVGAGI (reference sequence). Trimming removed 7 bases from V and 3 bases from J, with 10 bases in between. The CDR3 length is 13 residues. CDR3 in DNA: TGTGCCAGCAATTCAGGTAACAATCAGCCCCAGCATTTT. As protein: CASNSGNNQPQHF.

The chain's CDR3 is CASTQTGNYGYTF. CDR3 in DNA: TGTGCCAGCACCCAGACGGGGAACTATGGCTACACCTTC. The chain uses TRBV6-5 and TRBJ1-2, with D hard to call. CDR1 and CDR2 (germline): MNHEY, SVGAGI. V dropped 7 bases and J dropped 2 bases, with 11 bases sitting between them. There are 13 residues in the CDR3.

The V call is TRBV7-3, the J call TRBJ1-1; TRBD1 is a possible D gene (5 bases). The V end lost 6 bases, the J end lost 0 bases, and 8 bases lay between the germline ends. Germline V gene lookup returns CDR1 SGHTA and CDR2 FQGTGA. The CDR3 extends over 13 amino acids. The CDR3 spells CASRRQLNTEAFF. The DNA for the CDR3 is TGTGCCAGCAGAAGACAGTTGAACACTGAAGCTTTCTTT.